Each of the 21 T cell receptor beta chains below was sequenced from the same sample in a study of T cell repertoires in cytomegalovirus infection. TCRdb re-analysed the reads in MiXCR, keeping a single row per CDR3 protein. Of 800,000 to 950,000 distinct CDR3 sequences in the sample, 32% were seen once. The antigens of these receptors remain unknown. The sequencing here drew on cultured CD8+ T cells from PBMCs, taken from culture after CMV antigen stimulation. The source is a human donor in good health (CMV status not recorded). Some clones in this sample may be carry-over from other donors' samples.

J is TRBJ2-3 and V is TRBV7-6; a possible D gene is TRBD1 (5 bases). Looked up from germline, CDR1 is SGHVS and CDR2 is FNYEAQ. V gave up 5 bases and J gave up 4 bases, with 13 bases separating them. The CDR3 runs 14 residues. The CDR3 reads CASSGRWGADTQYF. In DNA, the CDR3 is TGTGCCAGCAGCGGACGCTGGGGCGCAGATACGCAGTATTTT.

There are a few counts of this clonotype. The J gene is TRBJ2-7, the V gene TRBV2; TRBD1 matches 9 bases. Germline V lookup: CDR1 SNHLY, CDR2 FYNNEI. CDR3 length: 16 amino acids. V dropped 4 bases and J dropped 1; count of bases not matched to a gene: 8. The CDR3 DNA is TGTGCCAGCAGTGTGCTGACAGGGGGGTCTTCCTACGAGCAGTACTTC. Its protein product is CASSVLTGGSSYEQYF.

A note on this clonotype: A read error may produce the germline difference seen at one junction end. The chain joins TRBV12-3 or TRBV12-4 to TRBJ2-1; TRBD2 matches at 8 bases. The CDR3 has 15 amino acids. Here the CDR3 reads CASSRLSGGNNEQFF. CDR3 sequence (DNA): TGTGCCAGCAGTCGGCTCAGCGGGGGTAATAATGAGCAGTTCTTT.

This clonotype was recorded many times. This rearrangement joins TRBV6-1 to TRBJ1-1; D gene unclear. V shed 6 bases and J shed 1 base, with 6 bases lying between them. Germline values: CDR1 MNHNS, CDR2 SASEGT. This CDR3 has 12 amino acids. The CDR3 spells CASSAQNTEAFF. The CDR3 DNA sequence: TGTGCCAGCAGCGCTCAGAACACTGAAGCTTTCTTT.

The table lists this clonotype with a few counts. The chain combines TRBV7-8 with TRBJ2-4; 8 bases fit TRBD1. Trimming removed 4 bases from V and 6 bases from J; junction bases left unmatched: 14. Germline values: CDR1 SGHVS, CDR2 FQNEAQ. The CDR3 covers 17 residues. In DNA form, the CDR3 reads TGTGCCAGCAGCTCTACCGGGACAGGCGCACCGGGAAACATTCAGTACTTC. Its protein is CASSSTGTGAPGNIQYF.

This clonotype has only a few counts. Here the CDR3 DNA reads TGTGCCAGTAGTATAGGGCCGACCTACGAGCAGTACGTC. This gives the protein CASSIGPTYEQYV. The V and J genes are TRBV19 and TRBJ2-7; D not resolved. The germline gives CDR1 LNHDA, CDR2 SQIVND (reference sequence). This CDR3 contains 13 residues. With 1 base removed from V and 2 bases from J, the gap between germline ends came to 6 bases.

The chain links TRBV4-3 to TRBJ1-2, with TRBD1 as a possible D gene (6 bases). CDR1 and CDR2 (germline): LGHNA, YSLEER. The CDR3 sequence is 16 residues long. With 0 bases removed from V and 4 bases from J, the gap between germline ends came to 15 bases. The CDR3: CASSQDLDRLAYGYTF. CDR3 DNA: TGCGCCAGCAGCCAAGATCTTGACAGGCTTGCCTATGGCTACACCTTC.

This chain connects TRBV28 to TRBJ2-7; D gene uncertain. The germline CDR1 and CDR2 sequences are MDHEN and SYDVKM. There are 15 residues in the CDR3. V lost 2 bases and J lost 4, with 15 bases in between. CDR3 sequence: CASSLRANENYEQYV. DNA for the CDR3: TGTGCCAGCAGTTTACGGGCAAACGAAAATTACGAGCAGTACGTC.

This clonotype occurred many times. The rearrangement joins TRBV7-9 to TRBJ2-5; 9 nucleotides match TRBD2. V shed 6 bases, J shed 5 bases, and the junction held 10 bases outside the gene matches. CDR1 and CDR2 (germline): SEHNR, FQNEAQ (reference sequence). The length of the CDR3 is 15 residues. The chain's CDR3 is CASRGLAGPRETQYF. The CDR3 DNA follows: TGTGCCAGCAGGGGTCTAGCGGGGCCCCGGGAGACCCAGTACTTC. The full variable domain, completed using reference TRBV7-9 and TRBJ2-5, is DTGVSQNPRHKITKRGQNVTFRCDPISEHNRLYWYRQTLGQGPEFLTYFQNEAQLEKSRLLSDRFSAERPKGSFSTLEIQRTEQGDSAMYLCASRGLAGPRETQYFGPGTRLLVL.

The chain carries TRBV4-3 and TRBJ1-6; D perhaps matches TRBD1 (6 bases). Germline values: CDR1 LGHNA, CDR2 YSLEER. V lost 0 bases to trimming and J lost 6 bases, with 12 bases between them. CDR3 length: 16 amino acids. The CDR3, as DNA: TGCGCCAGCAGCCAAGACCGTGTGGACAGTAATTCACCCCTCCACTTT. Translated: CASSQDRVDSNSPLHF.

This clonotype was observed many times. The chain recombines TRBV7-6 with TRBJ2-1; TRBD2 might be the D (7 bases). Germline V lookup: CDR1 SGHVS, CDR2 FNYEAQ. CDR3 length equals 15 residues. V was pared by 5 bases and J by 6 bases, with 17 bases between. The CDR3 DNA reads as TGTGCCAGCAGCCCAGGACAGTCTAGCGGCAATGAGCAGTTCTTC. Translating it yields CASSPGQSSGNEQFF.

The CDR3: CASGFDRGFSYEQYF. The DNA for the CDR3 is TGTGCCAGCGGATTCGACAGGGGGTTCTCCTACGAGCAGTACTTC. V usage is TRBV6-1 and J usage is TRBJ2-7, with 9 bases fitting TRBD1. V shed 8 bases, J shed 0 bases, and the junction held 8 bases outside the gene matches. The CDR3 is made up of 15 amino acids. Germline V gene sequence: CDR1 MNHNS, CDR2 SASEGT.

The chain joins TRBV7-9 to TRBJ2-3, with a tentative D call TRBD1 (6 bases). Germline V gene lookup returns CDR1 SEHNR and CDR2 FQNEAQ (reference sequence). This CDR3 spans 12 amino acids. The germline V and J ends were trimmed by 10 bases and 0 bases, with 8 bases remaining between them. Here the CDR3 reads CATGQSTDTQYF. The CDR3 nucleotides are TGTGCCACAGGACAGAGCACAGATACGCAGTATTTT.

This clonotype was found a few times. CDR3 in DNA: TGTGCCAGCAGCCCTTGGACAGTAAACACCGGGGAGCTGTTTTTT. This translates into CASSPWTVNTGELFF. The V call is TRBV7-2, the J call TRBJ2-2; D perhaps matches TRBD1 (6 bases). Trimming pared 5 bases from V and 2 bases from J, leaving 12 bases between. This CDR3 has 15 residues. Germline CDR1 and CDR2: SGHTA and FQGNSA.

This clonotype turned up a few times. V is TRBV29-1 and J is TRBJ1-3; D gene unclear. Germline V lookup: CDR1 SQVTM, CDR2 ANQGSEA. The germline V and J ends were trimmed by 5 bases and 7 bases, with 9 bases remaining between them. This CDR3 region has 11 residues. In nucleotides, the CDR3 is TGCAGCGTTCCGACGGGGAACACCATATATTTT. It translates to CSVPTGNTIYF.

As regards this clonotype: This may be a read error: a much more frequent sequence differs by one nucleotide. The chain is built from TRBV12-3 or TRBV12-4 and TRBJ1-2; D remains unclear. This CDR3 is built from 13 residues. In DNA, the CDR3 is TGTGCCAGCAGCTATACTTCAAACTGTGGCTACACCTTC. Encoded protein: CASSYTSNCGYTF.

The chain joins TRBV6-1 to TRBJ2-7, with D uncertain. This CDR3 contains 12 residues. The V gene lost 6 bases and the J gene lost 2 bases, with 8 bases spanning the gap. Germline CDR1 MNHNS, CDR2 SASEGT. The CDR3 region is CASRTLPYEQYF. CDR3 bases: TGTGCCAGCAGGACACTGCCCTACGAGCAGTACTTC.

There are a few counts of this clonotype. The chain employs TRBV12-5 and TRBJ2-1; D may match TRBD1 or TRBD2 (6 bases each). Trimming cost V 1 base and J 10 bases, with 14 bases left between them. The length of the CDR3 is 14 residues. Germline-derived CDR1 and CDR2 are LGHNT and FRNRAP. For the CDR3, the DNA is TGTGCTAGTGGTTTGGGGGGGCGGGATTGGGAGCAGTTCTTC. Translating it yields CASGLGGRDWEQFF.

This clonotype was recorded a few times. The chain employs TRBV19 and TRBJ2-7, with 8 bases identical to TRBD2. Germline trimming cut 5 bases from V and 4 bases from J; bases unmatched to any gene: 7. From germline, CDR1 is LNHDA and CDR2 SQIVND (reference sequence). CDR3 length: 14 residues. The CDR3 is CASSFSGALYEQYF. CDR3 DNA sequence: TGTGCCAGTAGTTTTAGCGGGGCATTATACGAGCAGTACTTC.

The chain has TRBV19 and TRBJ2-2, with D unclear. The CDR3 has 14 amino acids. CDR1 and CDR2 from the germline V gene are LNHDA and SQIVND (reference sequence). V was pared by 3 bases and J by 5 bases, with 10 bases between. CDR3 region: CASSITQGTGELFF. For the CDR3, the DNA is TGTGCCAGTAGTATTACCCAAGGAACCGGGGAGCTGTTTTTT.

The V gene is TRBV4-2, the J gene TRBJ2-1, with TRBD2 matching 10 bases. V gave up 4 bases and J gave up 7 bases; unmatched junction bases: 4. The CDR3 length is 14 residues. CDR1 and CDR2 from the germline V gene are LGHNA and YNFKEQ. CDR3 amino acids: CASSPAGGPNEQFF. CDR3 DNA sequence: TGTGCCAGCAGCCCAGCGGGGGGGCCTAATGAGCAGTTCTTC.